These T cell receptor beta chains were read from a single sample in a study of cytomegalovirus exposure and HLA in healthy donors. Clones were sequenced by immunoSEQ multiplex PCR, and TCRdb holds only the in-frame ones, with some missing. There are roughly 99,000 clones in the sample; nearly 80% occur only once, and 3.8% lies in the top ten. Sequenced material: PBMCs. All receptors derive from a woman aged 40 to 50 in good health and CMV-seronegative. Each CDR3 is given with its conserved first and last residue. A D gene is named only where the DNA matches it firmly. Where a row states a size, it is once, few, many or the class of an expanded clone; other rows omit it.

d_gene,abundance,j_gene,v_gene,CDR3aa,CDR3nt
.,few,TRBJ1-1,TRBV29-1,CSVASGRRTEAFF,TGCAGCGTTGCAAGCGGAAGACGGACTGAAGCTTTCTTT
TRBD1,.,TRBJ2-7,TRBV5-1,CASSLFEGQGSYEQYF,TGCGCCAGCAGCTTGTTTGAAGGACAGGGATCCTACGAGCAGTACTTC
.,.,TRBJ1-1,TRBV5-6,CASSQPGGRVTEAFF,TGTGCCAGCAGCCAGCCGGGGGGGAGGGTGACTGAAGCTTTCTTT
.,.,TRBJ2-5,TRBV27,CASSFSGRQETQYF,TGTGCCAGCAGTTTTTCGGGGAGACAAGAGACCCAGTACTTC
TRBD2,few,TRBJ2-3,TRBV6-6,CASGQRGVTDTQYF,TGTGCCAGCGGCCAGCGGGGGGTCACAGATACGCAGTATTTT
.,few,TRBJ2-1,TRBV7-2,CASSFGAGGAYNEQFF,.
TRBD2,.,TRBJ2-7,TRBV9,CASSAQRAGGIYEQYF,TGTGCCAGCAGCGCTCAGCGAGCGGGGGGTATCTACGAGCAGTACTTC
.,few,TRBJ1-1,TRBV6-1,CASKQGRTNTEAFF,TGTGCCAGCAAGCAAGGGAGAACGAACACTGAAGCTTTCTTT
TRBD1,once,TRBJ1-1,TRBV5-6,CASSLGFRDRGASGAFF,TGTGCCAGCAGCTTGGGCTTCCGGGACAGGGGAGCTTCAGGAGCTTTCTTT
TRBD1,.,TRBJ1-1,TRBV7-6,CASSSSGGSGTEAFF,TGTGCCAGCAGTTCCTCAGGGGGCTCGGGCACTGAAGCTTTCTTT
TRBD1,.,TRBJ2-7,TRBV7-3,CASSLHSPGQGGGEQYF,TGTGCCAGCAGCTTACACTCTCCGGGACAGGGGGGCGGCGAGCAGTACTTC
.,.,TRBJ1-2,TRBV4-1,CASSQMMVSASGYGYTF,TGCGCCAGCAGCCAAATGATGGTATCAGCCTCGGGCTATGGCTACACCTTC
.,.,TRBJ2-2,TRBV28,CASRQGSNTGELFF,TGTGCCAGCAGGCAGGGCTCGAACACCGGGGAGCTGTTTTTT
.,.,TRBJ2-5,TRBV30,CAWSVPRARGETQYF,TGTGCCTGGAGTGTACCGCGGGCTAGAGGAGAGACCCAGTACTTC
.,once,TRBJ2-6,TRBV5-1,CATKDSSPGANVLTF,TGCGCCACCAAGGACAGCTCCCCTGGGGCCAACGTCCTGACTTTC
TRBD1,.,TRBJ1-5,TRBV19,CASSTQGASQPQHF,TGTGCCAGTAGTACACAGGGGGCAAGTCAGCCCCAGCATTTT
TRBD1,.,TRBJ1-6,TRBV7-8,CASSLKMGQGTLSNSPLHF,TGTGCCAGCAGCCTCAAAATGGGACAGGGCACCCTCAGCAATTCACCCCTCCACTTT
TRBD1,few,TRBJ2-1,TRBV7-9,CASSAWTGLVEQFF,TGTGCCAGCAGCGCCTGGACAGGGCTCGTTGAGCAGTTCTTC
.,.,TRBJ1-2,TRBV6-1,CASSELPGEGYTF,TGTGCCAGCAGTGAACTACCAGGCGAAGGCTACACCTTC
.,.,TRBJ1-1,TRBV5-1,CASSRLGTGGEAFF,TGCGCCAGCAGTCGTTTAGGGACGGGAGGTGAAGCTTTCTTT
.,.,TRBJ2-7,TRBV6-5,CASTPQGTYEQYF,TGTGCCAGCACACCTCAGGGGACCTACGAGCAGTACTTC
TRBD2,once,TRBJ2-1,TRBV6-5,CASSYSGLARFDEQFF,TGTGCCAGCAGTTACTCCGGACTAGCGAGGTTCGATGAGCAGTTCTTC
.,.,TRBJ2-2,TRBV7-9,CASSLVLGTMNTGELFF,TGTGCCAGCAGCTTAGTTCTCGGGACAATGAACACCGGGGAGCTGTTTTTT
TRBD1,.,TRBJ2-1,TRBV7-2,CASSQDRGSYNEQFF,TGTGCCAGCAGCCAGGACAGGGGCTCCTACAATGAGCAGTTCTTC
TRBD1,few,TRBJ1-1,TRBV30,CAWSDGGQEAFF,TGTGCCTGGAGTGACGGGGGACAGGAAGCTTTCTTT
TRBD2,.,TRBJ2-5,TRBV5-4,CASSPGYDRGGKTQYF,TGTGCCAGCAGTCCGGGTTACGATCGGGGGGGGAAGACCCAGTACTTC
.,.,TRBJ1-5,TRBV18,CASSPPPAGILSNQPQHF,TGTGCCAGCTCACCACCACCGGCGGGGATTCTTAGCAATCAGCCCCAGCATTTT
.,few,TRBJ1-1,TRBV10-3,CAMTQGRGGMNTEAFF,TGTGCCATGACACAGGGTCGGGGGGGGATGAACACTGAAGCTTTCTTT
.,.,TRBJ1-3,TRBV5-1,CASSLAGRGNTIYF,TGCGCCAGCAGCTTGGCTGGGCGTGGAAACACCATATATTTT
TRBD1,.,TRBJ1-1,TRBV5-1,CASSRTGLNTEAFF,TGCGCCAGCAGCAGGACAGGACTAAACACTGAAGCTTTCTTT
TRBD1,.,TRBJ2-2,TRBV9,CASSVLSTGANTGELFF,TGTGCCAGCAGCGTACTTTCTACAGGGGCGAACACCGGGGAGCTGTTTTTT
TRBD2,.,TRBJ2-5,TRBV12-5,CASGSDSGGPIVQTQYF,TGTGCTAGTGGTTCTGATAGCGGGGGGCCTATTGTACAGACCCAGTACTTC
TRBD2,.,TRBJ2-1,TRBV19,CASTPLAGATYNEQFF,TGTGCCAGTACCCCGCTAGCGGGGGCGACCTACAATGAGCAGTTCTTC
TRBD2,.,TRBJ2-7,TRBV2,CASSEGLRGGAYEQYF,TGTGCCAGCAGTGAAGGGCTACGGGGGGGGGCCTACGAGCAGTACTTC
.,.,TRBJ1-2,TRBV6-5,CASSYSEGYGYTF,TGTGCCAGCAGTTACTCGGAGGGCTATGGCTACACCTTC
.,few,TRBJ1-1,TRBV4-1,CASSQGNRVGTEAFF,TGCGCCAGCAGCCAAGGAAACAGGGTTGGCACTGAAGCTTTCTTT
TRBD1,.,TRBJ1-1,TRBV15,CATSRDPRDRGQGGTEAFF,TGTGCCACCAGCAGAGACCCCCGGGACAGGGGGCAGGGGGGCACTGAAGCTTTCTTT
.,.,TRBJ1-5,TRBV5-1,CASSLRARTEYSNQPQHF,TGCGCCAGCAGCTTGAGGGCCCGGACAGAGTATAGCAATCAGCCCCAGCATTTT
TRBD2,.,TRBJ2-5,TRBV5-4,CASSLGGGTYQETQYF,TGTGCCAGCAGCTTGGGCGGGGGAACGTACCAAGAGACCCAGTACTTC
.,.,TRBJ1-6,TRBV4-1,CASSHRTERISPLHF,TGCGCCAGCAGCCATCGGACAGAACGAATCTCACCCCTCCACTTT
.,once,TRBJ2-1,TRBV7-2,CASSFSGSPRHNEQFF,TGTGCCAGCAGCTTTTCGGGGTCCCCACGGCACAATGAGCAGTTCTTC
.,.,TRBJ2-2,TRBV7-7,CASSRGFMGPGELFF,TGTGCTAGCAGTAGAGGCTTCATGGGTCCCGGGGAGCTGTTTTTT